The entry below gives a single T cell receptor beta chain sequence along with its context. CDR1 and CDR2 from the germline V gene are SGDLS and YYNGEE. The CDR3 spans 14 residues. V was pared by 0 bases and J by 5 bases, with 9 bases between. Time point here: after dendritic cell vaccination, including at tumor progression/relapse. Sequencing was performed with immunoSEQ multiplex PCR; in TCRdb, only in-frame clones are kept and a portion is missing. The sample has about 50,000 clones; approximately 90% are singletons. These data originate in a study of glioma-infiltrating T cells after dendritic cell vaccination. Across the study: Treatment, given 2003 to 2012, was autologous tumor lysate-pulsed dendritic cell vaccination.

V is TRBV9 and J is TRBJ2-1; D is unclear. Material: blood, obtained after dendritic cell vaccination. The receptor was derived from a human donor with glioblastoma. The CDR3 coding sequence is TGTGCCAGCAGCGTAGCGAGGAGCCACAATGAGCAGTTCTTC. It encodes CASSVARSHNEQFF.